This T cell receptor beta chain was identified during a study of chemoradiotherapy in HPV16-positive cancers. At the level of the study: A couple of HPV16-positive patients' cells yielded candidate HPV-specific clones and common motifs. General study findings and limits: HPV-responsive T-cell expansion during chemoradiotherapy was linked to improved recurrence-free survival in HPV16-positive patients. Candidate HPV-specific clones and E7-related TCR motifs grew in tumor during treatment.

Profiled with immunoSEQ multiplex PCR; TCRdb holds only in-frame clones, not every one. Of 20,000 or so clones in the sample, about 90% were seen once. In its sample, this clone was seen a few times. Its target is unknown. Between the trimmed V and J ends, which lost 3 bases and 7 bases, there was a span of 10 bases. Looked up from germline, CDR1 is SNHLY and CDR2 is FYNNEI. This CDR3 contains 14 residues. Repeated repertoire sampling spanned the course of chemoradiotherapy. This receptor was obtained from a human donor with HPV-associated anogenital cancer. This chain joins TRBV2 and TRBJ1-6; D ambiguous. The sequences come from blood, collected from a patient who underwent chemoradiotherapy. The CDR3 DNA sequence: TGTGCCAGCAGTGAGTGGGAGTCGAATTCACCCCTCCACTTT. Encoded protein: CASSEWESNSPLHF.